The 12 T cell receptor beta chains below were found in one sample sequenced in a study of T cells after yellow fever vaccination. One entry per CDR3 protein results from TCRdb running MiXCR on the 5' RACE reads. This table holds some 500,000 distinct CDR3 sequences, approximately 15% found once. The specimen was PBMCs, collected on the day of the yellow fever booster vaccination. The source of these receptors is a man between 25 and 39 years old who received the YFV17D yellow fever vaccine.

J is TRBJ2-5 and V is TRBV7-2; TRBD2 agrees at 10 bases. Germline assignment: CDR1 SGHTA and CDR2 FQGNSA. The CDR3 consists of 16 residues. Unmatched junction bases numbered 11, after V lost 5 bases and J lost 5 bases. CDR3 region: CASSRLASGSWETQYF. CDR3 DNA: TGTGCCAGCAGCCGCCTGGCTAGCGGGAGTTGGGAGACCCAGTACTTC.

This chain connects TRBV2 to TRBJ2-5; TRBD2 might be the D (6 bases). CDR3 size: 14 residues. V was clipped by 5 bases and J by 3 bases, with 13 bases between them. Germline V gives CDR1 SNHLY, CDR2 FYNNEI. Here the CDR3 reads CASSPWEREETQYF. CDR3 nucleotide sequence: TGTGCCAGCAGTCCCTGGGAGCGGGAAGAGACCCAGTACTTC.

This clonotype was picked up a small number of times. V is TRBV29-1 and J is TRBJ2-2, with D perhaps matching TRBD1 (7 bases). The CDR3 is made up of 12 amino acids. V dropped 5 bases and J dropped 13 bases, with 17 bases sitting between them. The V gene's germline CDR1 is SQVTM and CDR2 ANQGSEA. The CDR3 here is CSVKEGASGLFF. For the CDR3, the DNA is TGCAGCGTTAAGGAGGGGGCGTCGGGGCTGTTTTTT.

This clonotype was seen many times. The genes are TRBV18 and TRBJ1-6; D is undetermined. Germline V CDR1 and CDR2: KGHSH, LQKENI. The CDR3 runs to 13 residues. The V end lost 2 bases, the J end lost 9 bases, and 8 bases lay between the germline ends. The CDR3 protein is CASSPGGSSPLHF. CDR3 in DNA: TGTGCCAGCTCACCAGGAGGGAGTTCACCCCTCCACTTT. Full variable domain (rest looked up from reference TRBV18 and TRBJ1-6): NAGVMQNPRHLVRRRGQEARLRCSPMKGHSHVYWYRQLPEEGLKFMVYLQKENIIDESGMPKERFSAEFPKEGPSILRIQQVVRGDSAAYFCASSPGGSSPLHFGNGTRLTVT.

This clonotype was counted a few times. The chain couples TRBV5-4 to TRBJ2-1; no definite D call. V was shortened by 0 bases and J by 7 bases, with 5 bases between the two germline ends. Germline values: CDR1 SGHNT, CDR2 YYREEE (reference sequence). CDR3 length: 12 amino acids. CDR3 amino acids: CASSLEMNEQFF. Written as DNA, the CDR3 is TGTGCCAGCAGCTTGGAAATGAATGAGCAGTTCTTC.

V is TRBV18 and J is TRBJ2-2; 11 bases fit TRBD1. Unmatched junction bases numbered 5, after V lost 5 bases and J lost 3 bases. There are 16 residues in the CDR3. Germline-derived CDR1 and CDR2 are KGHSH and LQKENI. In DNA form, the CDR3 reads TGTGCCAGCTCATCCGGACAGGGGGCTGACACCGGGGAGCTGTTTTTT. Amino acids: CASSSGQGADTGELFF. Full variable domain (rest looked up from reference TRBV18 and TRBJ2-2): NAGVMQNPRHLVRRRGQEARLRCSPMKGHSHVYWYRQLPEEGLKFMVYLQKENIIDESGMPKERFSAEFPKEGPSILRIQQVVRGDSAAYFCASSSGQGADTGELFFGEGSRLTVL.

This clonotype came up a few times. The chain carries TRBV6-1 and TRBJ2-7; the D is unclear. Germline V gives CDR1 MNHNS, CDR2 SASEGT. The CDR3 runs 15 residues. Between the trimmed V and J ends, which lost 8 bases and 3 bases, there was a span of 20 bases. The chain's CDR3 is CASSPGFGTDYEQYF. Here the CDR3 DNA reads TGTGCCAGCTCCCCAGGCTTCGGCACTGACTACGAGCAGTACTTC.

This clonotype showed up just a few times. The chain links TRBV11-2 to TRBJ2-5; 13 bases align to TRBD2. V shed 5 bases and J 5 bases; nucleotides not matched to a gene: 5. Germline-derived CDR1 and CDR2 are SGHAT and FQNNGV. The CDR3 extends over 15 amino acids. The CDR3 reads CASSTWTSGSETQYF. The CDR3, as DNA: TGTGCCAGCAGCACGTGGACTAGCGGGAGTGAGACCCAGTACTTC. Complete variable domain (other parts from reference TRBV11-2 and TRBJ2-5): EAGVAQSPRYKIIEKRQSVAFWCNPISGHATLYWYQQILGQGPKLLIQFQNNGVVDDSQLPKDRFSAERLKGVDSTLKIQPAKLEDSAVYLCASSTWTSGSETQYFGPGTRLLVL.

This clonotype has more than one count but fewer than ten. The chain links TRBV30 to TRBJ2-5; the D call may be TRBD1 or TRBD2 (6 bases each). CDR1 and CDR2 from the germline V gene are GTSNPN and SVGIG (reference sequence). The CDR3 has 14 residues. V lost 0 bases to trimming and J lost 3 bases, with 11 bases between them. CDR3 loop: CAWSVGGSEETQYF. CDR3 nucleotides: TGTGCCTGGAGTGTAGGGGGGAGCGAAGAGACCCAGTACTTC.

This chain connects TRBV7-9 to TRBJ2-7; a possible D gene is TRBD1 (5 bases). Germline assignment: CDR1 SEHNR and CDR2 FQNEAQ (reference sequence). This CDR3 is built from 13 residues. Between the trimmed V and J ends, which lost 5 bases and 4 bases, there was a span of 12 bases. The CDR3 is CASSHEAGYEQYF. The CDR3 nucleotides are TGTGCCAGCAGCCACGAGGCAGGGTACGAGCAGTACTTC.

This chain links TRBV6-1 with TRBJ2-7; 10 bases align to TRBD1. Germline V CDR1 and CDR2: MNHNS, SASEGT. V lost 5 bases and J lost 7; bases outside the gene matches: 11. The CDR3 is 15 residues long. DNA for the CDR3: TGTGCCAGCAGTCCATCGACAGGGGGCGGAGGGGAGCAGTACTTC. Protein: CASSPSTGGGGEQYF.

This clonotype has just a few counts. The chain has TRBV5-1 and TRBJ1-4; D is perhaps TRBD1 (5 bases). Per germline, CDR1 SGHRS and CDR2 YFSETQ. V lost 4 bases and J 6 bases, leaving 10 bases between the germline ends. This CDR3 comprises 13 residues. CDR3 in DNA: TGCGCCAGCAGCATTAGGGGTGATGAAAAACTGTTTTTT. This encodes CASSIRGDEKLFF.